Each of the 28 T cell receptor beta chains below was sequenced from the same sample in a study of blood T cell repertoires in COVID-19 (dated by TCRdb to the early 2020s). The receptor library was made with the immunoSEQ multiplex PCR assay. TCRdb limited this immuneACCESS table to in-frame rearrangements with V and J called. A share of clones is missing; checked studies link under half to unresolved V genes, and the rest is unexplained. The sample table lists approximately 300,000 clones, roughly 90% of them with a count of one. The ten largest clones capture roughly 4% of the sample. Sequencing input: peripheral blood. These receptors all come from a woman between 50 and 59 years old with active or convalescent COVID-19.

J is TRBJ1-3 and V is TRBV19, with D maybe TRBD1 (6 bases). Germline assignment: CDR1 LNHDA and CDR2 SQIVND (reference sequence). This CDR3 contains 16 residues. The V gene lost 6 bases and the J gene lost 1 base, with 16 bases spanning the gap. The CDR3 DNA is TGTGCCAGTAGCTCCCGACAGGCCAGTTCTGGAAACACCATATATTTT. Protein product: CASSSRQASSGNTIYF.

This chain connects TRBV3-1 (or the pseudogene TRBV3-2) to TRBJ1-1, with 8 nucleotides matching TRBD1. This CDR3 comprises 18 residues. Unmatched junction bases numbered 9, after V lost 0 bases and J lost 0 bases. CDR1 and CDR2 (germline): LGHDT, YNNKEL (reference sequence). Written as DNA, the CDR3 is TGTGCCAGCAGCCAAGATTGGACAGGGTCTTCGGTGAACACTGAAGCTTTCTTT. Amino acid sequence: CASSQDWTGSSVNTEAFF.

This chain links TRBV4-3 with TRBJ2-1, with 8 bases fitting TRBD1. CDR3 length: 18 residues. V shed 0 bases, J shed 7 bases, and the junction held 14 bases outside the gene matches. The V gene's germline CDR1 is LGHNA and CDR2 YSLEER. Here the CDR3 DNA reads TGCGCCAGCAGCCAAGATCACCAGGCGGGACAGGCGAGAAATGAGCAGTTCTTC. It encodes CASSQDHQAGQARNEQFF.

This chain joins TRBV4-3 and TRBJ2-6; D possibly corresponds to TRBD1 (5 bases). Germline assignment: CDR1 LGHNA and CDR2 YSLEER. V lost 1 base to trimming and J lost 4 bases, with 8 bases between them. The CDR3 extends over 15 amino acids. For the CDR3, the DNA is TGCGCCAGCAGCCAAGGCAGGGTAGGGGCCAACGTCCTGACTTTC. It is translated as CASSQGRVGANVLTF.

The V gene is TRBV27, the J gene TRBJ2-7, with D unresolved. Germline V gene data show CDR1 as MNHEY and CDR2 as SMNVEV (reference sequence). The V and J ends lost 1 base and 5 bases respectively, with 9 bases between them. The CDR3 consists of 13 residues. CDR3 sequence: CASSLYYFDEQYF. The CDR3 DNA reads as TGTGCCAGCAGTTTATACTATTTCGACGAGCAGTACTTC.

The J gene is TRBJ2-2, the V gene TRBV5-1; 7 nucleotides line up with TRBD2. Per germline, CDR1 SGHRS and CDR2 YFSETQ. This CDR3 has 17 residues. The trim removed 4 bases at V and 3 bases at J, leaving 12 bases unmatched. The CDR3 sequence is CASSPGPSGLYTGELFF. The CDR3 region has the DNA TGCGCCAGCAGCCCCGGGCCTAGCGGACTTTACACCGGGGAGCTGTTTTTT.

This chain joins TRBV28 and TRBJ2-1, with 9 bases fitting TRBD2. In germline, CDR1 is MDHEN, CDR2 SYDVKM. This CDR3 is built from 16 residues. Trimming removed 0 bases from V and 6 bases from J; junction bases left unmatched: 6. Written as DNA, the CDR3 is TGTGCCAGCAGTTTATGGGCGGGAGGGCCCGGCAATGAGCAGTTCTTC. It encodes CASSLWAGGPGNEQFF.

This rearrangement joins TRBV11-3 to TRBJ1-5; the match to TRBD1 covers 9 bases. CDR3 length equals 18 residues. The ends lost 1 base at V and 5 bases at J; junction bases unmatched: 12. CDR1 and CDR2 (germline): SGHNT, YENEEA. The CDR3: CASSLVDRGKYRDQPQHF. The CDR3 DNA sequence: TGTGCCAGCAGCTTAGTAGACAGGGGGAAGTATAGGGATCAGCCCCAGCATTTT. Variable domain in full (rest from reference TRBV11-3 and TRBJ1-5): EAGVVQSPRYKIIEKKQPVAFWCNPISGHNTLYWYLQNLGQGPELLIRYENEEAVDDSQLPKDRFSAERLKGVDSTLKIQPAELGDSAVYLCASSLVDRGKYRDQPQHFGDGTRLSIL.

This clone was picked up a small number of times. This chain uses TRBV4-2 with TRBJ1-2; 8 positions agree with TRBD1. With 0 bases clipped from V and 8 bases from J, the junction kept 8 bases outside the gene matches. CDR3 length: 15 amino acids. The germline V gene encodes CDR1 LGHNA and CDR2 YNFKEQ. The CDR3 spells CASSQEGGQGRGYTF. CDR3 sequence (DNA): TGTGCCAGCAGCCAAGAAGGTGGACAGGGTCGGGGCTACACCTTC.

This clone showed up just once. The genes are TRBV27 and TRBJ1-6; unclear D gene. V was shortened by 7 bases and J by 8 bases, with 12 bases between the two germline ends. This CDR3 contains 13 residues. The V gene's germline CDR1 is MNHEY and CDR2 SMNVEV (reference sequence). CDR3 sequence reads: CASTGLGYSPLHF. CDR3 coding DNA: TGTGCCAGCACCGGCCTCGGGTATTCACCCCTCCACTTT.

The J gene is TRBJ2-3, the V gene TRBV27; 7 bases agree with TRBD1. Per the germline V gene, CDR1 is MNHEY and CDR2 is SMNVEV (reference sequence). The CDR3 covers 15 residues. V shed 1 base, J shed 2 bases, and the junction held 3 bases outside the gene matches. CDR3 sequence: CASSLYGTVTDTQYF. DNA of the CDR3: TGTGCCAGCAGTTTATACGGGACAGTCACAGATACGCAGTATTTT.

This chain uses TRBV21-1 with TRBJ2-7; TRBD1, as called in the table, went unchecked against the DNA. TRBV21-1 is reported as a pseudogene. The CDR3 is 15 amino acids. The DNA for the CDR3 is TGTGCCAGCAGCAAGTCCGACAGATCCTCGAGCGAGCAGTACTTC. Its translation is CASSKSDRSSSEQYF.

The chain employs TRBV4-3 and TRBJ1-1; TRBD1 is a possible D gene (5 bases). Germline values: CDR1 LGHNA, CDR2 YSLEER. The CDR3 has 13 residues. Trimming cost V 3 bases and J 4 bases, with 9 bases left between them. CDR3 coding DNA: TGCGCCAGCAGCCATGACAGAGGCACTGAAGCTTTCTTT. Translated: CASSHDRGTEAFF.

The chain combines TRBV30 with TRBJ1-1, with a tentative D call TRBD1 (6 bases). The germline CDR1 and CDR2 sequences are GTSNPN and SVGIG (reference sequence). This CDR3 is 14 amino acids long. V lost 2 bases and J 1 base, leaving 11 bases between the germline ends. The chain's CDR3 is CAWSPGQQNTEAFF. Written as DNA, the CDR3 is TGTGCCTGGAGTCCCGGACAGCAGAACACTGAAGCTTTCTTT.

This clone was seen a single time. This rearrangement joins TRBV6-6 to TRBJ2-1; D unresolved. CDR3 length: 16 amino acids. V gave up 2 bases and J gave up 6 bases, with 17 bases separating them. CDR1 is MNHNY and CDR2 is SVGAGI in the germline V gene (reference sequence). CDR3 loop: CASSYGVSIPFNEQFF. The CDR3 bases are TGTGCCAGCAGTTACGGAGTGTCTATCCCCTTCAATGAGCAGTTCTTC.

The CDR3 protein is CASSRSPPGQGAGQYF. The CDR3 nucleotides read TGTGCCAGCAGCCGATCCCCTCCCGGACAGGGGGCGGGGCAGTACTTC. The rearrangement links TRBV6-6 to TRBJ2-7; 11 nucleotides line up with TRBD1. The germline CDR1 and CDR2 sequences are MNHNY and SVGAGI (reference sequence). V trimming: 6 bases; J trimming: 9 bases; junction bases outside the gene matches: 16. The CDR3 is 16 residues long.

This chain joins TRBV4-1 and TRBJ1-3, with 7 positions matching TRBD1. This CDR3 has 16 amino acids. V was pared by 0 bases and J by 4 bases, with 6 bases of the junction left unmatched. Per germline, CDR1 MGHRA and CDR2 YSYEKL. The CDR3 spells CASSQDPGQVGNTIYF. The CDR3 DNA reads as TGCGCCAGCAGCCAAGATCCCGGACAGGTCGGAAACACCATATATTTT.

The chain combines TRBV4-1 with TRBJ1-5, with 9 nucleotides matching TRBD1. CDR1 and CDR2 (germline): MGHRA, YSYEKL. The ends lost 5 bases at V and 3 bases at J; junction bases unmatched: 5. CDR3 length: 15 residues. This chain's CDR3 is CASSAGTGSNQPQHF. In DNA form, the CDR3 reads TGCGCCAGCAGCGCCGGGACAGGGTCCAATCAGCCCCAGCATTTT.

This chain joins TRBV5-1 and TRBJ2-3, with D possibly being TRBD1 (6 bases). Trimming removed 1 base at V and 3 bases at J, with 9 bases between. Germline values: CDR1 SGHRS, CDR2 YFSETQ. CDR3 size: 14 residues. The CDR3 region has the DNA TGCGCCAGCAGCTTGCACAGGGCGACAGATACGCAGTATTTT. It specifies CASSLHRATDTQYF.

This rearrangement joins TRBV7-9 to TRBJ1-2, with TRBD1 matching over 9 bases. The CDR3 is 15 residues long. CDR1 and CDR2 (germline): SEHNR, FQNEAQ (reference sequence). Trimming took 5 bases from V and 3 from J; bases not matched to a gene: 7. CDR3 DNA: TGTGCCAGCAGCCCTTCCGGGACAGGGCACTATGGCTACACCTTC. This codes for CASSPSGTGHYGYTF.

This clone was picked up one time. The chain couples TRBV7-3 to TRBJ2-2; a weak D match, TRBD2 (6 bases). V was pared by 10 bases and J by 0 bases, with 12 bases between. Germline CDR1 is SGHTA and CDR2 is FQGTGA. The CDR3 consists of 14 residues. This CDR3 is CATRPSANTGELFF. DNA for the CDR3: TGTGCCACCCGGCCTAGCGCGAACACCGGGGAGCTGTTTTTT. Full variable domain (rest looked up from reference TRBV7-3 and TRBJ2-2): GAGVSQTPSNKVTEKGKYVELRCDPISGHTALYWYRQSLGQGPEFLIYFQGTGAADDSGLPNDRFFAVRPEGSVSTLKIQRTERGDSAVYLCATRPSANTGELFFGEGSRLTVL.

The rearrangement joins TRBV6-2 or TRBV6-3 to TRBJ2-2; 8 bases are shared with TRBD2. Losses at the gene ends were 0 bases for V and 4 bases for J; bases not matched to a gene: 4. CDR1 is MNHEY, CDR2 SVGEGT, per germline. CDR3 length: 16 residues. CDR3 protein: CASSYSQRGSTGELFF. The DNA for the CDR3 is TGTGCCAGCAGTTACTCGCAGCGGGGGAGCACCGGGGAGCTGTTTTTT.

The rearrangement links TRBV5-1 to TRBJ1-2; 7 bases match TRBD1. Germline assignment: CDR1 SGHRS and CDR2 YFSETQ. The CDR3 has 14 residues. Trimming took 3 bases from V and 3 from J; bases not matched to a gene: 5. The CDR3 DNA reads as TGCGCCAGCAGCTCTGGGCAGGGGGACTATGGCTACACCTTC. Translating gives CASSSGQGDYGYTF.

This rearrangement joins TRBV19 to TRBJ1-4, with D hard to call. The length of the CDR3 is 14 residues. Trimming shortened V by 6 bases and J by 0 bases, and 8 bases separated the two germline ends. The germline CDR1 and CDR2 sequences are LNHDA and SQIVND (reference sequence). The CDR3 DNA sequence: TGTGCCAGTAGAAGAGAGGCAACTAATGAAAAACTGTTTTTT. Translation: CASRREATNEKLFF.

This clone was recorded once. J is TRBJ2-7 and V is TRBV28; 10 bases align to TRBD2. The CDR3 contains 14 residues. Germline values: CDR1 MDHEN, CDR2 SYDVKM. The J segment lost 4 bases and the V segment lost 6 bases, leaving 6 bases of the junction unmatched. The CDR3 DNA sequence: TGTGCCAGCAGGCCTAGCGGGAGAGTTTACGAGCAGTACTTC. Residues: CASRPSGRVYEQYF.

This chain links TRBV27 with TRBJ1-6; TRBD1 aligns across 8 bases. The ends lost 10 bases at V and 6 bases at J; junction bases unmatched: 14. This CDR3 region has 16 residues. Germline V gives CDR1 MNHEY, CDR2 SMNVEV (reference sequence). The CDR3 is CATLTRGRDSNSPLHF. CDR3 nucleotides: TGTGCCACCTTGACCAGGGGGCGCGATAGTAATTCACCCCTCCACTTT.

This chain links TRBV3-1 (or the pseudogene TRBV3-2) with TRBJ1-2, with a weak D call TRBD1 (6 bases). CDR1 is LGHDT and CDR2 is YNNKEL in the germline V gene (reference sequence). V lost 4 bases, J lost 4 bases, and 13 bases lay in between. The CDR3 is 14 residues long. The CDR3 loop reads CASSRATGTYGYTF. The CDR3 DNA is TGTGCCAGCAGCCGAGCGACAGGAACCTATGGCTACACCTTC.

CDR3 DNA: TGTGCCAGCAGCGAGGCGGGCAGGCTTAACTATGGCTACACCTTC. It yields the protein CASSEAGRLNYGYTF. This chain uses TRBV5-4 with TRBJ1-2; the D is unclear. The CDR3 loop spans 15 amino acids. Trimming took 4 bases from V and 1 from J, leaving 14 bases between them. Per germline, CDR1 SGHNT and CDR2 YYREEE (reference sequence).